The T cell receptor beta chain described here comes from a study of T-cell reconstitution after alpha-beta-depleted transplantation in children. This clonotype has ten or more counts. Germline CDR1 and CDR2: LGHNA and YSLEER. Trimming took 4 bases from V and 6 from J; bases not matched to a gene: 8. This CDR3 comprises 15 residues. Unique molecular identifiers were incorporated into the prepared TCRbeta library. TCRdb fed the PCR reads into MiXCR, producing one record per CDR3 protein. Here the sample spans roughly 500,000 distinct CDR3 sequences, over 9.5% being singletons. This clonotype originated in a child under 10 years old with inherited bone marrow failure, due to receive a stem cell transplant. The material was PBMCs, obtained before TCRalphabeta/CD19-depleted stem cell transplant. The chain recombines TRBV4-3 with TRBJ2-2, with 7 positions matching TRBD2. This CDR3 reads CASSPGLEVAGELFF. The CDR3 coding sequence is TGCGCCAGCAGCCCCGGACTAGAGGTGGCCGGGGAGCTGTTTTTT.